The present T cell receptor (beta chain) was sequenced within a study of CXCR3-negative and CXCR3-positive naive CD8 T cells. Across the whole study: Collectively, the libraries yielded about 135 million TRB reads in total, at about 1.5 +/- 0.3 million per library.

Germline V CDR1 and CDR2: MNHNS, SASEGT. The CDR3 runs to 13 residues. The authors prepared UMI-labeled TRB cDNA libraries by 5' RACE. TCRdb reworked the 5' RACE reads into one entry per CDR3 protein, no DNA. This sample's clone table lists over 100,000 distinct CDR3 sequences. The study's findings and limits: Higher TRB CDR3 hydrophobicity marked CXCR3-positive naive cells relative to CXCR3-negative naive cells. For memory CD8+ cells diversity was much lower, but both naive subsets had comparably high diversity.

Comment on this clonotype: Its antigen is not known.

This chain joins TRBV6-1 and TRBJ2-7; TCRdb proposes TRBD1, but this gene call is untestable without DNA. The sequence was obtained from a human donor in good health. Some clones in this sample may be carry-over from other donors' samples. The specimen sequenced was naive CXCR3+ CD8+ T cells from blood. The sample's subset: CD45RO-CCR7+CD27+CD95- naive CD8+ T cells expressing CXCR3 (TNR3+). CDR3 amino acids: CASGDHRPYEQYF.